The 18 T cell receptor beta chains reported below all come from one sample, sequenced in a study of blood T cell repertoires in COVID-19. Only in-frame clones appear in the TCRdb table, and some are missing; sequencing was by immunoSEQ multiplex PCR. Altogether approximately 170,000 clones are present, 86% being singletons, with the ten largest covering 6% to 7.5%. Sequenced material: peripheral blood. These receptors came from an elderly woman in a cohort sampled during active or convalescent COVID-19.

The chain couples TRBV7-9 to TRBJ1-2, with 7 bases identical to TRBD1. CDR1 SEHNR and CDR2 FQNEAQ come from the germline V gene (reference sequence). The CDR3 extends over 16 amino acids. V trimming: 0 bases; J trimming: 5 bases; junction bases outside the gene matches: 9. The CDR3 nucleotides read TGTGCCAGCAGCTTAGCGGAGGTAGGGGGCGGATATGGCTACACCTTC. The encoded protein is CASSLAEVGGGYGYTF.

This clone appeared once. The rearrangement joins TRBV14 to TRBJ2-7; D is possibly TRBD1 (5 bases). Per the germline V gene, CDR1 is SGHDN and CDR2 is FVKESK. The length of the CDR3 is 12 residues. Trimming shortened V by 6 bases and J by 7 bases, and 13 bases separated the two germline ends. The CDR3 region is CASSPGFGEQYF. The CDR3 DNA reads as TGTGCCAGCAGTCCAGGGTTCGGAGAGCAGTACTTC.

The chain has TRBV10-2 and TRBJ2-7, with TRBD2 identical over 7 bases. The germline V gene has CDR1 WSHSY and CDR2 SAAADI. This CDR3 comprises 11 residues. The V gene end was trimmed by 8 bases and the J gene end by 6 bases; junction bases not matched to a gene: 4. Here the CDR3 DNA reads TGCGCCAGCGGGGGGGTCGGCGAGCAGTACTTC. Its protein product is CASGGVGEQYF.

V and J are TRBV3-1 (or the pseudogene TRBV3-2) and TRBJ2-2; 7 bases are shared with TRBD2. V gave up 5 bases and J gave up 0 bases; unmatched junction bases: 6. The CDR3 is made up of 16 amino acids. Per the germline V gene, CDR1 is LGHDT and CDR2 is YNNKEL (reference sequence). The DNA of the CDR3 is TGTGCCAGCAGCACCCCGGGAGGCCCGAACACCGGGGAGCTGTTTTTT. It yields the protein CASSTPGGPNTGELFF.

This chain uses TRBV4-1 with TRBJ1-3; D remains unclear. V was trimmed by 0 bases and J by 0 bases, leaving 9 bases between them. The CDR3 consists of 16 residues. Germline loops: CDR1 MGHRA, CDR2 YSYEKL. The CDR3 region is CASSQEGGRSGNTIYF. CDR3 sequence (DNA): TGCGCCAGCAGCCAAGAAGGAGGGCGCTCTGGAAACACCATATATTTT.

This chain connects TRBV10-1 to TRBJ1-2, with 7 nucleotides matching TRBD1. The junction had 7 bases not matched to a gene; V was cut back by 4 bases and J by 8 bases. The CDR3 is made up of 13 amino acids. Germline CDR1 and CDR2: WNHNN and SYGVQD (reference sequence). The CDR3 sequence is CASSVDRVGGYTF. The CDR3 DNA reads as TGCGCCAGCAGTGTTGACAGGGTTGGCGGCTACACCTTC.

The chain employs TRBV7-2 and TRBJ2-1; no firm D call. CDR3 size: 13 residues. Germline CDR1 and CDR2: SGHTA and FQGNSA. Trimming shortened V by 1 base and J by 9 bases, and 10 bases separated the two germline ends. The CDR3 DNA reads TGTGCCAGCAGCTTAGGAGGAATAGGTGAGCAGTTCTTC. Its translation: CASSLGGIGEQFF.

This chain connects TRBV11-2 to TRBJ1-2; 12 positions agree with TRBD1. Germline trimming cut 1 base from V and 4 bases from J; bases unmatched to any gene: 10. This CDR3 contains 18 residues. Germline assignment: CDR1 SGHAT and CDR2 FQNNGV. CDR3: CASSLGWDRGRVSYGYTF. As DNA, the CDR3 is TGTGCCAGCAGCTTAGGGTGGGACAGGGGGCGCGTTTCCTATGGCTACACCTTC.

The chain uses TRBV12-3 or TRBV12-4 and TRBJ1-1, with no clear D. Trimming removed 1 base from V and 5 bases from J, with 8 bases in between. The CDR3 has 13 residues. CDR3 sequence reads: CASSLGTATEAFF. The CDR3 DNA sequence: TGTGCCAGCAGTTTAGGTACAGCTACTGAAGCTTTCTTT.

The CDR3 nucleotides read TGCGCCAGCAGCCAAGCTTCCAGGATCTTTGAAAAACTGTTTTTT. It specifies CASSQASRIFEKLFF. This chain connects TRBV4-1 to TRBJ1-4; D ambiguous. The CDR3 sequence is 15 residues long. Germline assignment: CDR1 MGHRA and CDR2 YSYEKL. V lost 1 base to trimming and J lost 7 bases, with 13 bases between them.

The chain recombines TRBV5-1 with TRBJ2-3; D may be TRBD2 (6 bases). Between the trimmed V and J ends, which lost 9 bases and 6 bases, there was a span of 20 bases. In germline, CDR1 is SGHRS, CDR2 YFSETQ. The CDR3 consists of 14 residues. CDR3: CATSMGLALDTQYF. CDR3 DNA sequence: TGCGCCACAAGCATGGGGCTAGCGTTGGATACGCAGTATTTT. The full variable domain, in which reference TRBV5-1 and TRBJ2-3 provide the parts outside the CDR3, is KAGVTQTPRYLIKTRGQQVTLSCSPISGHRSVSWYQQTPGQGLQFLFEYFSETQRNKGNFPGRFSGRQFSNSRSEMNVSTLELGDSALYLCATSMGLALDTQYFGPGTRLTVL.

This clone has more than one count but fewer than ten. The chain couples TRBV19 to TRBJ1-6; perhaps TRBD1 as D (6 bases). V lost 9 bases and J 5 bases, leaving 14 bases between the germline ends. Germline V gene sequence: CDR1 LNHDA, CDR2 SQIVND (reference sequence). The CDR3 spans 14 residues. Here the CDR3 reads CARAPGHDNSPLHF. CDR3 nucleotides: TGTGCCAGAGCCCCGGGACATGATAATTCACCCCTCCACTTT.

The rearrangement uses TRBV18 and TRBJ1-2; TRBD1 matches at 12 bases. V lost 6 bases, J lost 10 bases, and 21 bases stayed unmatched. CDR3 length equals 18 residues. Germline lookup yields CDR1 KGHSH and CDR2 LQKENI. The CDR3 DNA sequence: TGTGCCAGCTCGCCCGGGACAGGGGGCTCGCTTGGACTGTTTGACTACACCTTC. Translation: CASSPGTGGSLGLFDYTF.

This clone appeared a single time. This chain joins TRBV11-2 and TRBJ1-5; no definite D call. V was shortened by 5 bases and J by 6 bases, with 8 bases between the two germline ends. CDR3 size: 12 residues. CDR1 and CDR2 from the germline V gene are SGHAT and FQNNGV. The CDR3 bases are TGTGCCAGCAGCGAGTCCCTTCAGCCCCAGCATTTT. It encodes CASSESLQPQHF.

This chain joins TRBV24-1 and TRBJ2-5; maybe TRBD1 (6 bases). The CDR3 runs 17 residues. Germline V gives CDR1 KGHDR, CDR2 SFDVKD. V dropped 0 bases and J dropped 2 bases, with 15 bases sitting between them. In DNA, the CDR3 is TGTGCCACCAGTGATTTGCTGGGGACATCGAATCAAGAGACCCAGTACTTC. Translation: CATSDLLGTSNQETQYF.

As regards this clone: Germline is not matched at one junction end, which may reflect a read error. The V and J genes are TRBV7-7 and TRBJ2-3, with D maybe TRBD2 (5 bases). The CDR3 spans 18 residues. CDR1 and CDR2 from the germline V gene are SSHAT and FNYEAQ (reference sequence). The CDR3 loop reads CASSPHPKGTRGTDTQYF. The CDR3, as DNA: TGTGCTAGCAGCCCCCACCCTAAAGGCACGCGGGGCACAGATACGCAGTATTTT.

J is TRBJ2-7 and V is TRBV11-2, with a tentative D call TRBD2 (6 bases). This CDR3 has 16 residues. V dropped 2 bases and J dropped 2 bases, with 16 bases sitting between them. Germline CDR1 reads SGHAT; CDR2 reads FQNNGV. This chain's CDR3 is CASSLIRGTHAYEQYF. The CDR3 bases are TGTGCCAGCAGCTTAATCCGGGGGACCCACGCCTACGAGCAGTACTTC.

The DNA for the CDR3 is TGTGCCAGCTCACAGAGACAGGGAAACTATGGCTACACCTTC. It encodes CASSQRQGNYGYTF. This chain joins TRBV18 and TRBJ1-2; 7 nucleotides align to TRBD1. CDR3 length: 14 residues. V shed 4 bases and J 2 bases; nucleotides not matched to a gene: 4. CDR1 is KGHSH, CDR2 LQKENI, per germline.